The TCR beta chain described here comes from a study of Ad26.COV2.S vaccination and SARS-CoV-2 variants. Study-level background: Ad26.COV2.S was injected intramuscularly once or twice, 56 days apart.

Treatment given: around 19 received Ad26.COV2.S at low or high dose, single or two shots; several received placebo; per-sample allocation not given. After the first vaccine or placebo injection, samples were drawn on day 63. An adult aged 18-55 years in Boston served as the donor. Sequenced by immunoSEQ multiplex PCR; TCRdb stores in-frame clones only, minus some. The sample has about 350,000 clones, about 85% seen once. Remarks on this clone: No antigen is known for it.

Study results and limitations: Responses of spike-specific T cells (both CD8+ and CD4+) reportedly showed substantial breadth after vaccination.

From germline, CDR1 is WNHNN and CDR2 SYGVQD (reference sequence). The V end was cut by 2 bases, the J end by 6 bases, with 18 bases between. The CDR3 is 16 amino acids. This material consisted of peripheral blood, taken in a trial of Ad26.COV2.S vaccine versus placebo. The chain joins TRBV10-1 to TRBJ2-3, with D perhaps matching TRBD2 (6 bases). The sequence was collected from a person between 18 and 60 years old who received the Ad26.COV2.S COVID-19 vaccine or a placebo. CDR3 amino acids: CASSEGWGDLRDTQYF. The CDR3 DNA is TGCGCCAGCAGTGAGGGGTGGGGGGACCTCAGGGATACGCAGTATTTT.